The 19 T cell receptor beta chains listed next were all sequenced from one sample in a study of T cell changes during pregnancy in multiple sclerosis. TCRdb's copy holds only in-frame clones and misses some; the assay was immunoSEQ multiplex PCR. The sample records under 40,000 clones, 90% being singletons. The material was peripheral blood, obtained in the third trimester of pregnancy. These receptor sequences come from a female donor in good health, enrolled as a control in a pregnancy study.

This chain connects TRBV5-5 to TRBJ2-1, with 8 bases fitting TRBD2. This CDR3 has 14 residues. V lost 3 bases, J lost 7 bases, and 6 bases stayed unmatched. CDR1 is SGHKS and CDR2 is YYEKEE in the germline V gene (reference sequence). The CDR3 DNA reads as TGTGCCAGCAGCTCGGAACTAGCGGAGAATGAGCAGTTCTTC. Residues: CASSSELAENEQFF.

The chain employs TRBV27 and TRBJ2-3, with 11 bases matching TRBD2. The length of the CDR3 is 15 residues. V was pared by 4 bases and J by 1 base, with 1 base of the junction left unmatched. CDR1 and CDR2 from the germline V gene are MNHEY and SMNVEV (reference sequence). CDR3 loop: CASSSGLAGTDTQYF. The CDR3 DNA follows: TGTGCCAGCAGTTCGGGACTAGCGGGCACAGATACGCAGTATTTT.

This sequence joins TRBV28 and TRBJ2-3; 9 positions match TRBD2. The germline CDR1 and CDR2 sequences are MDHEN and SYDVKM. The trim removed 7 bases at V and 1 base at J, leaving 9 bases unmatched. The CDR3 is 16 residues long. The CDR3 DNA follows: TGTGCCAGCAACGAGGGCGGGAGGGCGGGCACAGATACGCAGTATTTT. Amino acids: CASNEGGRAGTDTQYF.

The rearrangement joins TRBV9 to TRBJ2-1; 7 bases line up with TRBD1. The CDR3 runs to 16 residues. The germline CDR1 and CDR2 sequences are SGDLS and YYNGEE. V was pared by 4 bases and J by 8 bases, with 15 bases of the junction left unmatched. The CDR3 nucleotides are TGTGCCAGCAGCCCCCGACAGGGAGAGGTTCTTGATGAGCAGTTCTTC. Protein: CASSPRQGEVLDEQFF.

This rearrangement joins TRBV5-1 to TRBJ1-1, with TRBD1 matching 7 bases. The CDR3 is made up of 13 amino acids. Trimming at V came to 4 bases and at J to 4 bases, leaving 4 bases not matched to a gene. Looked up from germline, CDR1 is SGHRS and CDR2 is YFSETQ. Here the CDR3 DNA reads TGCGCCAGCAGCACCCGACAGGGCACTGAAGCTTTCTTT. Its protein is CASSTRQGTEAFF.

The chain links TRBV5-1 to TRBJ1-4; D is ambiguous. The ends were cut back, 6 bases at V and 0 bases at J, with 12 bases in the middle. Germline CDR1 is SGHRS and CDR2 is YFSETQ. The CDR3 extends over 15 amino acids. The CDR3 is CASTSSAATNEKLFF. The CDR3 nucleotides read TGCGCCAGCACCTCCTCTGCGGCAACTAATGAAAAACTGTTTTTT. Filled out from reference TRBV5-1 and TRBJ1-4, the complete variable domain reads KAGVTQTPRYLIKTRGQQVTLSCSPISGHRSVSWYQQTPGQGLQFLFEYFSETQRNKGNFPGRFSGRQFSNSRSEMNVSTLELGDSALYLCASTSSAATNEKLFFGSGTQLSVL.

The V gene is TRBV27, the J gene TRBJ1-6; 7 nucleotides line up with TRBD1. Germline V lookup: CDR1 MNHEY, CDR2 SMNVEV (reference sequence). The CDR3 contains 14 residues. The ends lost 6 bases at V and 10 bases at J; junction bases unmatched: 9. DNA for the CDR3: TGTGCCAGCAGGAATCAGGGGGGTATGTCACCCCTCCACTTT. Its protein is CASRNQGGMSPLHF.

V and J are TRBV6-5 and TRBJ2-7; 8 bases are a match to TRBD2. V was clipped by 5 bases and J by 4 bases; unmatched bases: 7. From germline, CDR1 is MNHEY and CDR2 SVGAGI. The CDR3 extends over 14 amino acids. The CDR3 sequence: CASSRGGRGYEQYF. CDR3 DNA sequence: TGTGCCAGCAGTCGCGGGGGGCGGGGGTACGAGCAGTACTTC.

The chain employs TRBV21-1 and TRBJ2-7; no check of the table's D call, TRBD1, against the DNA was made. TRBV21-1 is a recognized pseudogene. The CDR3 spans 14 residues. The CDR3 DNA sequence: TGTGCCAGCAGCAAAACCAGGGGCGGGTACGAGCAGTACTTC. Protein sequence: CASSKTRGGYEQYF.

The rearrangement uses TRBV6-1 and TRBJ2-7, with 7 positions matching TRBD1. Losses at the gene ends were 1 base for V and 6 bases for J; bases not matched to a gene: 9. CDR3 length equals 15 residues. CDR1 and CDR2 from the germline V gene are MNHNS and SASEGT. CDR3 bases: TGTGCCAGCAGTGAAGATACAGGACAGGAGACCGAGCAGTACTTC. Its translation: CASSEDTGQETEQYF.

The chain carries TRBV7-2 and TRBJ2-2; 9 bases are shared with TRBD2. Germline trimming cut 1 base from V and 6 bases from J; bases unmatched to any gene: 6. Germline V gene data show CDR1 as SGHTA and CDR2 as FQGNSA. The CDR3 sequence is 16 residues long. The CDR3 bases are TGTGCCAGCAGCTTAGTTAGTGGACTAGCGCCCGGGGAGCTGTTTTTT. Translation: CASSLVSGLAPGELFF.

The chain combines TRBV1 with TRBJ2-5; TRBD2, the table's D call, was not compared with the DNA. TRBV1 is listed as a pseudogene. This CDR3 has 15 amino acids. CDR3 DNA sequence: TGCACCAGCAGTCCGGGAATGTGCACCAGAGAGACCCAGTACTTC. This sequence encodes CTSSPGMCTRETQYF.

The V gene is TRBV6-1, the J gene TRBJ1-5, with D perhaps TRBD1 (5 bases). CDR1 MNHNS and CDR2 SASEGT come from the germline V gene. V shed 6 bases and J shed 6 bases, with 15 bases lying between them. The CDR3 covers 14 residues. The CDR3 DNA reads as TGTGCCAGCAGCGGGGGAGGGAATAGTCAGCCCCAGCATTTT. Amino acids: CASSGGGNSQPQHF.

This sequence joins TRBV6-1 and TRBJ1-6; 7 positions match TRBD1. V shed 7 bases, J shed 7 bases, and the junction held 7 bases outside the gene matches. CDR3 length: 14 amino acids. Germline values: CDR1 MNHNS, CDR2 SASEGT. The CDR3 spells CASTQNRGNSPLHF. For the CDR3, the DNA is TGTGCCAGCACTCAGAACAGGGGAAATTCACCCCTCCACTTT.

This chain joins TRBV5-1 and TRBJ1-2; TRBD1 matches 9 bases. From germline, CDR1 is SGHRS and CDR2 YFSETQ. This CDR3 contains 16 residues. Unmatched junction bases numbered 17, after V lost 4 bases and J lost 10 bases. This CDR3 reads CASSERWGQGTPHYTF. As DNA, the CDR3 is TGCGCCAGCAGCGAAAGGTGGGGACAGGGTACCCCCCACTACACCTTC.

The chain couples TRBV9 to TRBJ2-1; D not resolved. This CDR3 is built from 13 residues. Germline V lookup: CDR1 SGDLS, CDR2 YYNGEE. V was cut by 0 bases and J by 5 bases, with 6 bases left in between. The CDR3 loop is CASSVVPDNEQFF. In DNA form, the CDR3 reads TGTGCCAGCAGCGTAGTCCCAGACAATGAGCAGTTCTTC.

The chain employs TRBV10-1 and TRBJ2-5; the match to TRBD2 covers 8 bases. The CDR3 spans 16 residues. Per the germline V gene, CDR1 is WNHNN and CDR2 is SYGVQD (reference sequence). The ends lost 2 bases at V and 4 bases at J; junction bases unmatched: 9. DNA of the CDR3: TGCGCCAGCAGTGAGAGGGTCGGTAGCGGGGTAGAGACCCAGTACTTC. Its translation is CASSERVGSGVETQYF.

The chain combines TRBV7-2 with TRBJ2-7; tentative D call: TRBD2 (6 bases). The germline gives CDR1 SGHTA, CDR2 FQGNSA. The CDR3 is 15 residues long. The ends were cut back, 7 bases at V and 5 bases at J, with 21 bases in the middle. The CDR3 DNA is TGTGCCAGCAATGACGGGGGAAAAGGGGCCAACGAGCAGTACTTC. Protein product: CASNDGGKGANEQYF. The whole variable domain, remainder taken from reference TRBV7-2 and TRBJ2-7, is GAGVSQSPSNKVTEKGKDVELRCDPISGHTALYWYRQSLGQGLEFLIYFQGNSAPDKSGLPSDRFSAERTGGSVSTLTIQRTQQEDSAVYLCASNDGGKGANEQYFGPGTRLTVT.

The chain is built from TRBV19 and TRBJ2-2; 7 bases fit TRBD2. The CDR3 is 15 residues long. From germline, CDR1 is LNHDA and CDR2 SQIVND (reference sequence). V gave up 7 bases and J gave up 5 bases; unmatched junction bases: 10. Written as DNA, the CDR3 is TGTGCCAGTACCCCGACTAGCCCGGTTACCGGGGAGCTGTTTTTT. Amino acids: CASTPTSPVTGELFF.